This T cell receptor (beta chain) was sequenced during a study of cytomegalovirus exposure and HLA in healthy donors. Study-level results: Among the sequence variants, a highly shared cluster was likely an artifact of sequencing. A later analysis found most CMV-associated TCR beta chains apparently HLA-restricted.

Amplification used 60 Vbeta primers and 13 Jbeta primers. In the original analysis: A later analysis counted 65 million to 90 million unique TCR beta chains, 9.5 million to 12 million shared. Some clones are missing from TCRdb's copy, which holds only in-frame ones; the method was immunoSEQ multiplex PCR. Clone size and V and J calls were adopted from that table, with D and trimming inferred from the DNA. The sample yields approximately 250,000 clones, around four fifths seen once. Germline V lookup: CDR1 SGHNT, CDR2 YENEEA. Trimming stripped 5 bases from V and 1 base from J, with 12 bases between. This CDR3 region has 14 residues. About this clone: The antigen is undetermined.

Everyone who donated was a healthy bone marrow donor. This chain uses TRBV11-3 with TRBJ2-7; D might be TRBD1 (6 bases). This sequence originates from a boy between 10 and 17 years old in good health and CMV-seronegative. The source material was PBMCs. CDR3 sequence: CASSPDRSSYEQYF. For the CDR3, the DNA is TGTGCCAGCAGCCCAGACAGGTCTTCCTACGAGCAGTACTTC.